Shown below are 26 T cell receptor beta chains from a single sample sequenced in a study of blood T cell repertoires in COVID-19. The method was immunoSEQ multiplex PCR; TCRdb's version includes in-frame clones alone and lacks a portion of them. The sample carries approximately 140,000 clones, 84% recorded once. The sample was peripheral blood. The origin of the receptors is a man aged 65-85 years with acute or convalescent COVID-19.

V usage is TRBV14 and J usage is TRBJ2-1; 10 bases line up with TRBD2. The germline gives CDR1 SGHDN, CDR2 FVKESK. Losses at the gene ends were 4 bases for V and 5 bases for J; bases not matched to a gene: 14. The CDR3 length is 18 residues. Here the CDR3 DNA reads TGTGCCAGCAGCCTACTGACCCCACTAGCGGGGTTAAACAATGAGCAGTTCTTC. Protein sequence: CASSLLTPLAGLNNEQFF.

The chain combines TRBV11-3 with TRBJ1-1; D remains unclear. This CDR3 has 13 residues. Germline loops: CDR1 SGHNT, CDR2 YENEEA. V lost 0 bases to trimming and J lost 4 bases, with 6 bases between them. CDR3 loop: CASSLDRGTEAFF. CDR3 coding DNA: TGTGCCAGCAGCTTAGATCGGGGCACTGAAGCTTTCTTT.

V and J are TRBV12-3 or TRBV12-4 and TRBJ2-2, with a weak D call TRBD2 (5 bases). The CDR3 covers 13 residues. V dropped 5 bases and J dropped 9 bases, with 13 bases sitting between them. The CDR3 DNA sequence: TGTGCCAGCAGTCGCGGAGAGGGCCGGGAGCTGTTTTTT. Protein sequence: CASSRGEGRELFF.

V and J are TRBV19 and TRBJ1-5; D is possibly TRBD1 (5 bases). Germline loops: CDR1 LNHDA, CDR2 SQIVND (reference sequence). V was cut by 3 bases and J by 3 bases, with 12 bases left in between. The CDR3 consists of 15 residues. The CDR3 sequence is CASSMGRVTNQPQHF. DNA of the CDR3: TGTGCCAGTAGTATGGGCAGGGTGACCAATCAGCCCCAGCATTTT.

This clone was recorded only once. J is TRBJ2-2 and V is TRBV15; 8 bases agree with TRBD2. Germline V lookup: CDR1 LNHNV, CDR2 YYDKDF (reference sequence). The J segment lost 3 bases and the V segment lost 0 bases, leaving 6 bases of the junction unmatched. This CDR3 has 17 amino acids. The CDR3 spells CATSRDWDSGDTGELFF. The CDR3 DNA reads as TGTGCCACCAGCAGAGATTGGGATAGCGGGGACACCGGGGAGCTGTTTTTT.

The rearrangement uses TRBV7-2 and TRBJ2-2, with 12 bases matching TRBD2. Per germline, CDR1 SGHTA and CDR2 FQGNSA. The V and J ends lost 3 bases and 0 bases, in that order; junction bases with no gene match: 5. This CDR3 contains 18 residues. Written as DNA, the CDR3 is TGTGCCAGCAGCTTGAAGGGACTAGCGGGTACGAACACCGGGGAGCTGTTTTTT. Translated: CASSLKGLAGTNTGELFF.

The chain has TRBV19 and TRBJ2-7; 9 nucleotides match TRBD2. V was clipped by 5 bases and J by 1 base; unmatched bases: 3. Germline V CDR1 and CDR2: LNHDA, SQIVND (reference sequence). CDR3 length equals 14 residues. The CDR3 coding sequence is TGTGCCAGTAGTTATAGCGGGGGTTCCTACGAGCAGTACTTC. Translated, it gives CASSYSGGSYEQYF. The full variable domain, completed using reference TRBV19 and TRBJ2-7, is DGGITQSPKYLFRKEGQNVTLSCEQNLNHDAMYWYRQDPGQGLRLIYYSQIVNDFQKGDIAEGYSVSREKKESFPLTVTSAQKNPTAFYLCASSYSGGSYEQYFGPGTRLTVT.

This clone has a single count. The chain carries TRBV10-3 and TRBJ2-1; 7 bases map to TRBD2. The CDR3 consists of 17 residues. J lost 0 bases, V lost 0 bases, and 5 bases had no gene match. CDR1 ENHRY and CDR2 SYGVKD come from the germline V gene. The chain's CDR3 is CAISESIGGSSYNEQFF. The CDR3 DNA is TGTGCCATCAGTGAGTCGATAGGCGGGAGCTCCTACAATGAGCAGTTCTTC.

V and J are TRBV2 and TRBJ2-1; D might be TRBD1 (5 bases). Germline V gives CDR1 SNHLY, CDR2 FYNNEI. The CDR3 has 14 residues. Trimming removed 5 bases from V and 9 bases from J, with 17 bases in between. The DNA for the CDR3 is TGTGCCAGCAGTAGGCTAGGGGCGCGCGGTGAGCAGTTCTTC. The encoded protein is CASSRLGARGEQFF.

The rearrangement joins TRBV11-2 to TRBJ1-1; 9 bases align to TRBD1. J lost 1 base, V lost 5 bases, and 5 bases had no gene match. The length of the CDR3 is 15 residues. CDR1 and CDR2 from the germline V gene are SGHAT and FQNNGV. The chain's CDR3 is CASSPQGQGNTEAFF. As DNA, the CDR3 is TGTGCCAGCAGCCCCCAGGGACAGGGGAACACTGAAGCTTTCTTT.

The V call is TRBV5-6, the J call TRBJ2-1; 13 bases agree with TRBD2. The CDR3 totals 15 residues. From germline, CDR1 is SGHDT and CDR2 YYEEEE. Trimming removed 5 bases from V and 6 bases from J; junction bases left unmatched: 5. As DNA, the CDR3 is TGTGCCAGCAGAAAGACTAGCGGGGGGTTCAATGAGCAGTTCTTC. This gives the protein CASRKTSGGFNEQFF.

The CDR3 region is CASSLGTGGFNEQFF. The CDR3 DNA follows: TGTGCCAGCAGCTTGGGGACAGGGGGTTTCAATGAGCAGTTCTTC. The gene calls are TRBV5-4 and TRBJ2-1; TRBD1 aligns across 10 bases. This CDR3 contains 15 residues. The V and J ends lost 0 bases and 6 bases, in that order; junction bases with no gene match: 3. The germline V gene encodes CDR1 SGHNT and CDR2 YYREEE (reference sequence).

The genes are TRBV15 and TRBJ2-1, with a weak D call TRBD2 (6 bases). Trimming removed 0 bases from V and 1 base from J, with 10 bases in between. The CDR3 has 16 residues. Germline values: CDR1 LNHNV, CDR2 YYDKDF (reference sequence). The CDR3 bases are TGTGCCACCAGCAGAGATTATGGGGGGTCCTACAATGAGCAGTTCTTC. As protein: CATSRDYGGSYNEQFF.

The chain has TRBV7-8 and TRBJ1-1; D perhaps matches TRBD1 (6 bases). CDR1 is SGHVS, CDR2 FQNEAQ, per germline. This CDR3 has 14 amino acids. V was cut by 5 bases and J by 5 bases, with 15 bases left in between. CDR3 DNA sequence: TGTGCCAGCAGCCACAATAGGGGGGGGACTGAAGCTTTCTTT. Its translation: CASSHNRGGTEAFF.

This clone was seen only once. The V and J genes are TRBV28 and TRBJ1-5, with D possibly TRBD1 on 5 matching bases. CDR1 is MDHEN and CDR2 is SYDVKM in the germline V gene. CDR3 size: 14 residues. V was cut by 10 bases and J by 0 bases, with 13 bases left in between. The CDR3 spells CAIGGQISNQPQHF. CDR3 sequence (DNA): TGTGCCATCGGCGGACAAATTAGCAATCAGCCCCAGCATTTT.

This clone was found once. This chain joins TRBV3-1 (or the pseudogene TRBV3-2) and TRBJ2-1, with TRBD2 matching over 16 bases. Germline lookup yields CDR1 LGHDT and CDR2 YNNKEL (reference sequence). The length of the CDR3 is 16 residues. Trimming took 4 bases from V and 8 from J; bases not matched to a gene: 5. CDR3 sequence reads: CASSPYGTSGRDEQFF. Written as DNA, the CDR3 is TGTGCCAGCAGCCCCTACGGGACTAGCGGGAGGGATGAGCAGTTCTTC.

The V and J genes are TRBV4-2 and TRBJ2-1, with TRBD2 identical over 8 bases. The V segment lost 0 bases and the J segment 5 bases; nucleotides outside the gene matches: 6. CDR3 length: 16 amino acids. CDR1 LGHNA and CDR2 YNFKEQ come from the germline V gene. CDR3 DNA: TGTGCCAGCAGCCAAGAGGGCGGGAGGCCAGACAATGAGCAGTTCTTC. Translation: CASSQEGGRPDNEQFF.

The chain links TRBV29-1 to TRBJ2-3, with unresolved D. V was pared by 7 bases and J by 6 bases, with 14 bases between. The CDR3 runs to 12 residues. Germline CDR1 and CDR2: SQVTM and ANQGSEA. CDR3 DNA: TGCAGCGCCAGACTCGCCGGGGATACGCAGTATTTT. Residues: CSARLAGDTQYF.

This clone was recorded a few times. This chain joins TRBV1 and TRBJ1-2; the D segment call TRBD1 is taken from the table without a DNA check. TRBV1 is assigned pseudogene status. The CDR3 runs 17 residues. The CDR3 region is CTSSQRRSGQWSGGYTF. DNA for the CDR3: TGCACCAGCAGCCAGAGAAGGTCGGGACAGTGGAGCGGAGGATACACCTTC.

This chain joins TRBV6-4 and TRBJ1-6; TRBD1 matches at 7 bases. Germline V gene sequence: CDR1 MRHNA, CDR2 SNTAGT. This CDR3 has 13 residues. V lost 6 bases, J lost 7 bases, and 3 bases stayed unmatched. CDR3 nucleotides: TGTGCCAGCAGAGGGACAGACAATTCACCCCTCCACTTT. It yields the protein CASRGTDNSPLHF.

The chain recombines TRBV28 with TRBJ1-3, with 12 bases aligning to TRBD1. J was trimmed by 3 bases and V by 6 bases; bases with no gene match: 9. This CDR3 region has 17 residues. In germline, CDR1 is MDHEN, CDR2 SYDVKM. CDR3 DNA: TGTGCCAGCAGGGCGGGGACAGGGGGCTTCAATGGAAACACCATATATTTT. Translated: CASRAGTGGFNGNTIYF.

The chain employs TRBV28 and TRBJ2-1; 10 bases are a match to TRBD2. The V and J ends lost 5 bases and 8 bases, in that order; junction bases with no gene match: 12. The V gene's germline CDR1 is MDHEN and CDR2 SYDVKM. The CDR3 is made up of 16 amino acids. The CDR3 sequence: CASSRRRAGGPYEQFF. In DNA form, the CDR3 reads TGTGCCAGCAGTAGACGACGAGCGGGAGGGCCTTATGAGCAGTTCTTC.

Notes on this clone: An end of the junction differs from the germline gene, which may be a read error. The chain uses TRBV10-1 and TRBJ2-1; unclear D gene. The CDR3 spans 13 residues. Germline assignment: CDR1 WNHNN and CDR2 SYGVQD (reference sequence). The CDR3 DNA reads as TGCGCCAGCAGTGAGTCGCGGTACACTGAGCAGTTCTTC. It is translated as CASSESRYTEQFF.

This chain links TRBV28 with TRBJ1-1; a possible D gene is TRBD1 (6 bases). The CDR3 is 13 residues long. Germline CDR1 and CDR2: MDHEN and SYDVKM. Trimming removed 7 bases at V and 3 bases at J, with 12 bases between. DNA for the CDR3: TGTGCCAGCACAATGACAGGACACACTGAAGCTTTCTTT. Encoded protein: CASTMTGHTEAFF.

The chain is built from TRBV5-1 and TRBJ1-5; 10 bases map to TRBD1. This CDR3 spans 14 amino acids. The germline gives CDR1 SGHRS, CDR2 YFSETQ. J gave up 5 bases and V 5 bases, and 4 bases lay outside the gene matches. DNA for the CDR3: TGCGCCAGCAGAGCCGGGACAGGGGATCAGCCCCAGCATTTT. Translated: CASRAGTGDQPQHF. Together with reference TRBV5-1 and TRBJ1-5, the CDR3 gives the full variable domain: KAGVTQTPRYLIKTRGQQVTLSCSPISGHRSVSWYQQTPGQGLQFLFEYFSETQRNKGNFPGRFSGRQFSNSRSEMNVSTLELGDSALYLCASRAGTGDQPQHFGDGTRLSIL.

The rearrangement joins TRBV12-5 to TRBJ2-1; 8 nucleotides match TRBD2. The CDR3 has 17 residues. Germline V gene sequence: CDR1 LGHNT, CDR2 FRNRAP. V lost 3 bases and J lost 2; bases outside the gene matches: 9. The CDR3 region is CASGLGGARGAYNEQFF. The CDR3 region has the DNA TGTGCTAGTGGTTTAGGAGGGGCGCGGGGGGCCTACAATGAGCAGTTCTTC. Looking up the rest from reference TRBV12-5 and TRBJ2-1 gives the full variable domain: DARVTQTPRHKVTEMGQEVTMRCQPILGHNTVFWYRQTMMQGLELLAYFRNRAPLDDSGMPKDRFSAEMPDATLATLKIQPSEPRDSAVYFCASGLGGARGAYNEQFFGPGTRLTVL.